This T cell receptor (beta chain) was retrieved from a study of T cell clonality in common variable immunodeficiency. Study-wide points: Reportedly, TCR beta sequences from common variable immunodeficiency showed fewer deletions and N-nucleotide insertions. CVID subjects had higher TCRbeta clonality than healthy controls, most marked in about a third. Fewer TCRbeta clones were shared among CVID subjects than controls.

Sequencing was performed with immunoSEQ multiplex PCR; in TCRdb, only in-frame clones are kept and a portion is missing. There are about 81,000 clones in the sample, none observed a single time. In this sample, this clone turned up many times. The antigen is unknown. From the germline J gene comes the end of the CDR3, since the read stops 3 residues before it. CDR3 length: 14 residues. V lost 4 bases and J lost 5; bases outside the gene matches: 5. The germline gives CDR1 SGHRS, CDR2 YFSETQ. Specimen: peripheral blood mononuclear cells. This receptor was taken from a person between 18 and 69 years old in good health. The chain combines TRBV5-1 with TRBJ1-5; the match to TRBD1 covers 8 bases. The CDR3 is CASSPGQGDQPQHF. The CDR3 bases that were read are TGCGCCAGCAGCCCCGGACAGGGCGATCAGCCC. The complete variable domain, with remaining parts taken from reference TRBV5-1 and TRBJ1-5, reads KAGVTQTPRYLIKTRGQQVTLSCSPISGHRSVSWYQQTPGQGLQFLFEYFSETQRNKGNFPGRFSGRQFSNSRSEMNVSTLELGDSALYLCASSPGQGDQPQHFGDGTRLSIL.